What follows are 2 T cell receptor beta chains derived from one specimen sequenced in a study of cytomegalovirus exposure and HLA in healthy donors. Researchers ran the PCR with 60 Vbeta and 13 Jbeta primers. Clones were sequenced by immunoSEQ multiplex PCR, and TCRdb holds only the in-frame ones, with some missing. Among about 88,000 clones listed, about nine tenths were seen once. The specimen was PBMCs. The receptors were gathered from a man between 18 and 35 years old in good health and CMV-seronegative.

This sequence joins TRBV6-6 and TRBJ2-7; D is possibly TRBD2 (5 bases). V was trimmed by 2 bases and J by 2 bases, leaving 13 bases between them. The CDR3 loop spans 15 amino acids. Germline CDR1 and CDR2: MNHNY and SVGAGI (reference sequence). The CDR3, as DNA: TGTGCCAGCAGTTACGGGCTAGCACACGCCTACGAGCAGTACTTC. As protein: CASSYGLAHAYEQYF.

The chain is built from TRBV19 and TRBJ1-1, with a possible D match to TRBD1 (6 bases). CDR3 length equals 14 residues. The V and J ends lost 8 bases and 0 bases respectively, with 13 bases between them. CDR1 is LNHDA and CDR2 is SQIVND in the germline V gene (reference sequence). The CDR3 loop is CASGRTDMNTEAFF. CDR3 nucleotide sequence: TGTGCCAGTGGGCGGACAGATATGAACACTGAAGCTTTCTTT.